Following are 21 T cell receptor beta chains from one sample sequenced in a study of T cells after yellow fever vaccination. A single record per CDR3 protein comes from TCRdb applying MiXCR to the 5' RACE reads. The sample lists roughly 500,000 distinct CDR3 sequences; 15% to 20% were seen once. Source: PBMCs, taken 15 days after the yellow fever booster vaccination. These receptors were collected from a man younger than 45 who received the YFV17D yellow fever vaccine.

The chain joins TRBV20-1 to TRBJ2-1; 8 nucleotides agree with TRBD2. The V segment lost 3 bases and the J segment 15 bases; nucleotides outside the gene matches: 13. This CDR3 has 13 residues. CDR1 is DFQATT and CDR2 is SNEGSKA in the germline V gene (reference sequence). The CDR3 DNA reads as TGCAGTGCTAGCCCAGATAGCGGGATAGTTTGGTTCTTC. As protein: CSASPDSGIVWFF.

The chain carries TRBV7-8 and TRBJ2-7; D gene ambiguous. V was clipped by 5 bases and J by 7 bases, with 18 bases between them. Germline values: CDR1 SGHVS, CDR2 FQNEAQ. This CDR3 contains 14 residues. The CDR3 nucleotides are TGTGCCAGCAGCGTCAGGACCCAGGTTTATGAGCAGTACTTC. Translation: CASSVRTQVYEQYF.

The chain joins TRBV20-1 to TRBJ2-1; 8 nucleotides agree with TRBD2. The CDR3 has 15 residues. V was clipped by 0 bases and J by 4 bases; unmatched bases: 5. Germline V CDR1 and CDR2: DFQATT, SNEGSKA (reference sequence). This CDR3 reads CSARDLAGTYNEQFF. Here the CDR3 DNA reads TGCAGTGCTAGAGATTTAGCGGGGACTTACAATGAGCAGTTCTTC.

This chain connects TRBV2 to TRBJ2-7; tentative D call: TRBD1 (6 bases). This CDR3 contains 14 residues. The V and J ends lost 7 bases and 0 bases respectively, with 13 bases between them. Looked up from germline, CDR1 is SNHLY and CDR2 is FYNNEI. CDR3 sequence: CASTPLDSSYEQYF. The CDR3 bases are TGTGCCAGCACTCCCCTGGACAGCTCCTACGAGCAGTACTTC.

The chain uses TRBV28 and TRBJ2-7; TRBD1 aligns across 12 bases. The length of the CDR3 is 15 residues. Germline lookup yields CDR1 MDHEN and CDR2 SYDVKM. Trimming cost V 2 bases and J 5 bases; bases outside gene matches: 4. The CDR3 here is CASSLGTGGADEQYF. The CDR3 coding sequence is TGTGCCAGCAGTTTAGGGACAGGGGGCGCGGACGAGCAGTACTTC.

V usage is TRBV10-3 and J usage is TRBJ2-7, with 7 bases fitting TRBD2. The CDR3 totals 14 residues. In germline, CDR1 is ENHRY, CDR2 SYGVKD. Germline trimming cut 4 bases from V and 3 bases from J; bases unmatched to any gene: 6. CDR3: CAISGRGVRYEQYF. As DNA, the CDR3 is TGTGCCATCAGTGGCCGGGGGGTACGCTACGAGCAGTACTTC.

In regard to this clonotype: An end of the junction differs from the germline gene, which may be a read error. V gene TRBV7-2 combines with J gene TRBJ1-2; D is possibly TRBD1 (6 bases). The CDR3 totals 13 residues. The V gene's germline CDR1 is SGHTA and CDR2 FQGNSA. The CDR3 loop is CASSLDRLYGYTF. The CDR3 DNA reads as TGTGCCAGCAGTTTAGACAGGCTCTATGGCTACACCTTC.

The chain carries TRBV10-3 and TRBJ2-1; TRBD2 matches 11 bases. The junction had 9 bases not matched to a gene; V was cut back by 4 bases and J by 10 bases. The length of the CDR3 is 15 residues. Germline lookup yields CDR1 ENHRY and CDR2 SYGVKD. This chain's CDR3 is CAISALAGDPGEQFF. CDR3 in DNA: TGTGCCATCAGTGCACTAGCGGGAGACCCAGGGGAGCAGTTCTTC.

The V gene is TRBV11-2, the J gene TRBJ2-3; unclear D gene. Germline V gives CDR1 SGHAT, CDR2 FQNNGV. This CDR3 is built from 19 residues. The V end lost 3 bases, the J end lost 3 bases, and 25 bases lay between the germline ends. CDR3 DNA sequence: TGTGCCAGCAGCTTTAAAATAAACCCAAGAAGGAAAAGAACAGATACGCAGTATTTT. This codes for CASSFKINPRRKRTDTQYF.

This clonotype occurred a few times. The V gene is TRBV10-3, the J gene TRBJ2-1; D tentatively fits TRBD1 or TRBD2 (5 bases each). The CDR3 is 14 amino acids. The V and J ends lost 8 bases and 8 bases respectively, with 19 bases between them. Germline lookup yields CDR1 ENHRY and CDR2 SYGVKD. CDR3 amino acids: CAIGAENLGDEQFF. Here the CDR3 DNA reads TGTGCCATCGGAGCGGAAAACTTAGGGGATGAGCAGTTCTTC.

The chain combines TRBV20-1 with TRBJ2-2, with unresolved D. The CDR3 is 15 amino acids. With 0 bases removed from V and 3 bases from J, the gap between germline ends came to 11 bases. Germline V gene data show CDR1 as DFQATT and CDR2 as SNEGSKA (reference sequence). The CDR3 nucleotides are TGCAGTGCTAGAGATCCTAGAGAGCACACCGGGGAGCTGTTTTTT. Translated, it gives CSARDPREHTGELFF.

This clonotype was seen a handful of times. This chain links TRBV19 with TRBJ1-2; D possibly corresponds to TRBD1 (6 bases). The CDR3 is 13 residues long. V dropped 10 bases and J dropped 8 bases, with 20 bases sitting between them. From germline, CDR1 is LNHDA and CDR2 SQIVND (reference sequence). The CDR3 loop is CATVGRQDSGYTF. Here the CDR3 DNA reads TGTGCCACTGTGGGCAGACAGGATAGCGGCTACACCTTC.

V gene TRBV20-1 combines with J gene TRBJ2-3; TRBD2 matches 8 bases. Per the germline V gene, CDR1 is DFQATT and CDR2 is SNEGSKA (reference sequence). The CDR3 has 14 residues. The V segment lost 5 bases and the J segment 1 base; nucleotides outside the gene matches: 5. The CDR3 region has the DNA TGCAGTGCTGATTCGACTAGCGGCACAGATACGCAGTATTTT. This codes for CSADSTSGTDTQYF.

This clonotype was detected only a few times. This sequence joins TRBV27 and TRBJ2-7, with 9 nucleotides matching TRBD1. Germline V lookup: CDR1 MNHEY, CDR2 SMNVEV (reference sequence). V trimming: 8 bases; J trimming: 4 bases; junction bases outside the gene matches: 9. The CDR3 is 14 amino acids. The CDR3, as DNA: TGTGCCAGCGGAGCCGGGACAGGGATGTACGAGCAGTACTTC. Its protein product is CASGAGTGMYEQYF.

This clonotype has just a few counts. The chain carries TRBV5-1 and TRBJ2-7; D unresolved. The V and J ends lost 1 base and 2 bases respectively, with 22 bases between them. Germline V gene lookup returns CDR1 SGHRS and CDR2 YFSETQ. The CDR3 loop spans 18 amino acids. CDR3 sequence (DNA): TGCGCCAGCAGCTTGTCCCTCACTGATAGAGGCGAGCCCTACGAGCAGTACTTC. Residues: CASSLSLTDRGEPYEQYF.

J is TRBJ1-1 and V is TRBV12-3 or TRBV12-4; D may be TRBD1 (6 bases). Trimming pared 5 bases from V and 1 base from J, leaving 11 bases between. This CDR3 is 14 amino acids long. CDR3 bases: TGTGCCAGCAGTGTACAGGGAGCGAACACTGAAGCTTTCTTT. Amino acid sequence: CASSVQGANTEAFF.

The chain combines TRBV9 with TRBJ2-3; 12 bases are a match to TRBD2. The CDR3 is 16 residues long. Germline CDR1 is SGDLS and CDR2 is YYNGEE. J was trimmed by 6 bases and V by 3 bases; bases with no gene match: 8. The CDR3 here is CASSAKLAGGPDTQYF. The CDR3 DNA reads TGTGCCAGCAGCGCCAAACTAGCGGGAGGCCCCGATACGCAGTATTTT.

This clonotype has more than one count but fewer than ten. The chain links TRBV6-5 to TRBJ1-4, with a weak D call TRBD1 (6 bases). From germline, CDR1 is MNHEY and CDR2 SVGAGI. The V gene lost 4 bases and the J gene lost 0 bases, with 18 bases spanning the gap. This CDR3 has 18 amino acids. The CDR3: CASSSRHTGTATNEKLFF. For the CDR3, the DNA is TGTGCCAGCAGTTCAAGGCATACAGGGACTGCAACTAATGAAAAACTGTTTTTT.

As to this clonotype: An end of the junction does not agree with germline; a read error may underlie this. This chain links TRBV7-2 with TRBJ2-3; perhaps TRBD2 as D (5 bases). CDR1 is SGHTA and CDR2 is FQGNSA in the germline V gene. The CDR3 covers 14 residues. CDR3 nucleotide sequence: TGTGCCAGCACCTTAGGGCGGGGCACAGATACGCAGTATTTT. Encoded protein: CASTLGRGTDTQYF.

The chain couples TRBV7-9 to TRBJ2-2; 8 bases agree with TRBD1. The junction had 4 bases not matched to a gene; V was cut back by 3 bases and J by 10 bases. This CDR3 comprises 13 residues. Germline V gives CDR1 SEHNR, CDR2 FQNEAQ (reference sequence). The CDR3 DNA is TGTGCCAGCAGCTTGGACAGGGTCCAGGAGCTGTTTTTT. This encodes CASSLDRVQELFF.

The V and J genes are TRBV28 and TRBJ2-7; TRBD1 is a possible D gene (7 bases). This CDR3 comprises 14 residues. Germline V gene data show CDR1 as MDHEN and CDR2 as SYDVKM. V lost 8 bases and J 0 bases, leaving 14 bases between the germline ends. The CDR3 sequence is CASGTGTASYEQYF. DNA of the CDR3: TGTGCCAGCGGGACTGGGACAGCCTCCTACGAGCAGTACTTC.